The 14 T cell receptor beta chains listed next were all sequenced from one sample in a study of vaccination and CD4 T cells after COVID-19. Their target antigens are unknown. Sequenced with the Oncomine TCR Beta short-read assay was DNA taken from cultured CD4+ T cells. TCRdb re-derived calls from the PCR reads in MiXCR, one entry per CDR3 protein. The sample has about 14,000 distinct CDR3 sequences, under 75% seen once. Treatment noted: approximately nine-day PBMC culture with coronavirus spike peptide pools or control peptides (ViraFEST assay). Sequencing input: CD4+ T cells from blood, cultured in vitro. The receptors come from a human donor who had recovered from COVID-19.

The chain is built from TRBV19 and TRBJ2-7, with D maybe TRBD1 (5 bases). There are 14 residues in the CDR3. Germline assignment: CDR1 LNHDA and CDR2 SQIVND (reference sequence). Deletions cut 1 base from V and 7 bases from J, with 14 bases between. CDR3 sequence: CASSIGTGSGEQYF. CDR3 DNA sequence: TGTGCCAGTAGTATAGGAACAGGTTCCGGAGAGCAGTACTTC.

The rearrangement joins TRBV20-1 to TRBJ2-7; D is ambiguous. Trimming cost V 0 bases and J 2 bases, with 8 bases left between them. This CDR3 region has 13 residues. Per the germline V gene, CDR1 is DFQATT and CDR2 is SNEGSKA (reference sequence). This CDR3 is CSARDARTYEQYF. CDR3 coding DNA: TGCAGTGCTAGAGATGCGAGAACCTACGAGCAGTACTTC.

A few counts support this clonotype. V is TRBV2 and J is TRBJ2-6, with D tentatively TRBD1 or TRBD2 (5 bases each). V lost 8 bases, J lost 0 bases, and 17 bases lay in between. The germline V gene encodes CDR1 SNHLY and CDR2 FYNNEI. The CDR3 consists of 17 residues. CDR3 sequence reads: CASEGSLIISGANVLTF. Written as DNA, the CDR3 is TGTGCCAGCGAGGGGTCCCTGATAATCTCTGGGGCCAACGTCCTGACTTTC.

The CDR3 DNA follows: TGTGCCAGCAGTTACGAACAGGGAAATGGCTACACCTTC. Translating gives CASSYEQGNGYTF. This rearrangement joins TRBV6-5 to TRBJ1-2, with D maybe TRBD1 (6 bases). CDR3 length: 13 amino acids. Trimming took 2 bases from V and 6 from J, leaving 10 bases between them. Germline V gives CDR1 MNHEY, CDR2 SVGAGI.

The chain couples TRBV20-1 to TRBJ2-5; TRBD2 might be the D (6 bases). The V and J ends lost 6 bases and 2 bases respectively, with 13 bases between them. The CDR3 sequence is 13 residues long. CDR1 is DFQATT and CDR2 is SNEGSKA in the germline V gene (reference sequence). The CDR3 reads CSAPSSGQETQYF. The CDR3 coding sequence is TGCAGTGCCCCTTCCAGCGGGCAAGAGACCCAGTACTTC.

The chain employs TRBV6-5 and TRBJ1-2; D is unclear. The CDR3 spans 14 residues. Germline V CDR1 and CDR2: MNHEY, SVGAGI. Trimming left V 2 bases short and J 4 bases short, with 11 bases between. The CDR3 region has the DNA TGTGCCAGCAGTTACCGGAGTATTGGCTATGGCTACACCTTC. It encodes CASSYRSIGYGYTF.

This clonotype was found a few times. The V and J genes are TRBV6-1 and TRBJ1-5; the match to TRBD1 covers 10 bases. The CDR3 length is 14 residues. Unmatched junction bases numbered 2, after V lost 6 bases and J lost 3 bases. The germline V gene has CDR1 MNHNS and CDR2 SASEGT. In nucleotides, the CDR3 is TGTGCCAGCAGGGGGACAGGGGACAATCAGCCCCAGCATTTT. This gives the protein CASRGTGDNQPQHF.

This sequence joins TRBV7-3 and TRBJ2-5; no clear D. Trimming shortened V by 4 bases and J by 3 bases, and 12 bases separated the two germline ends. The CDR3 length is 14 residues. Germline V gene sequence: CDR1 SGHTA, CDR2 FQGTGA. The CDR3 region has the DNA TGTGCCAGCAGCTCCGATCGAGATAAAGAGACCCAGTACTTC. Translation gives CASSSDRDKETQYF.

About this clonotype itself: At one end the junction does not follow the germline gene, possibly because of a read error. The chain links TRBV19 to TRBJ1-3, with D possibly TRBD1 on 5 matching bases. The CDR3 spans 17 residues. In germline, CDR1 is LNHDA, CDR2 SQIVND (reference sequence). The CDR3 protein is CASSIGGTVRSGNTTYF. The CDR3 region has the DNA TGTGCCAGTAGTATAGGCGGGACGGTCCGCTCTGGAAACACCACATATTTT.

The V gene is TRBV7-9, the J gene TRBJ2-5, with D maybe TRBD1 (5 bases). Germline-derived CDR1 and CDR2 are SEHNR and FQNEAQ (reference sequence). Trimming cost V 4 bases and J 5 bases, with 8 bases left between them. This CDR3 is built from 12 residues. The CDR3: CASSYNRETQYF. CDR3 bases: TGTGCCAGCAGCTACAACAGGGAGACCCAGTACTTC.

The chain couples TRBV5-1 to TRBJ1-5, with D unresolved. Looked up from germline, CDR1 is SGHRS and CDR2 is YFSETQ. The CDR3 contains 14 residues. The V gene lost 0 bases and the J gene lost 7 bases, with 11 bases spanning the gap. Written as DNA, the CDR3 is TGCGCCAGCAGCTTGGTAGGGTTGGGACAGCCCCAGCATTTT. Protein: CASSLVGLGQPQHF.

The table lists this clonotype with a count of one. The chain has TRBV27 and TRBJ1-2; D might be TRBD1 (5 bases). Germline V gene sequence: CDR1 MNHEY, CDR2 SMNVEV (reference sequence). Between the trimmed V and J ends, which lost 8 bases and 0 bases, there was a span of 13 bases. This CDR3 contains 14 residues. For the CDR3, the DNA is TGTGCCAGCGGGGGGGTCGAGTCTAACTATGGCTACACCTTC. It encodes CASGGVESNYGYTF.

This clonotype occurred once. This chain connects TRBV6-2 or TRBV6-3 to TRBJ1-2, with 9 bases aligning to TRBD1. V lost 4 bases to trimming and J lost 4 bases; unmatched junction nucleotides: 7. The CDR3 length is 15 residues. Germline V gene lookup returns CDR1 MNHEY and CDR2 SVGEGT. Here the CDR3 DNA reads TGTGCCAGCAGTTCGGACAGGGGAGACGGCTATGGCTACACCTTC. The encoded protein is CASSSDRGDGYGYTF.

The chain carries TRBV12-3 or TRBV12-4 and TRBJ1-4; a possible D gene is TRBD1 (5 bases). Trimming shortened V by 7 bases and J by 0 bases, and 12 bases separated the two germline ends. The CDR3 extends over 15 amino acids. CDR3 sequence: CASKRQPATNEKLFF. As DNA, the CDR3 is TGTGCCAGCAAGCGACAGCCGGCAACTAATGAAAAACTGTTTTTT.